These 9 T cell receptor beta chains share one sample of origin, sequenced in a study of cytomegalovirus exposure and HLA in healthy donors. PCR employed 60 Vbeta and 13 Jbeta primers. Assay: immunoSEQ multiplex PCR; the TCRdb copy retains only in-frame clones and omits some. The profile shows about 98,000 clones, roughly 77% of them singletons. The sample was PBMCs. These receptors all stem from a man between 40 and 49 years old in good health and CMV-seronegative.

The chain uses TRBV6-1 and TRBJ1-1; D ambiguous. Germline V gene data show CDR1 as MNHNS and CDR2 as SASEGT. This CDR3 is built from 14 residues. V dropped 4 bases and J dropped 0 bases, with 9 bases sitting between them. The CDR3 here is CASSVYSMNTEAFF. DNA for the CDR3: TGTGCCAGCAGTGTCTACAGTATGAACACTGAAGCTTTCTTT.

The V call is TRBV5-4, the J call TRBJ2-3, with 7 nucleotides matching TRBD1. Germline CDR1 and CDR2: SGHNT and YYREEE (reference sequence). J was trimmed by 2 bases and V by 3 bases; bases with no gene match: 6. This CDR3 region has 15 residues. The CDR3 sequence: CASSSTDRHTDTQYF. CDR3 DNA sequence: TGTGCCAGCAGCTCAACGGACAGGCACACAGATACGCAGTATTTT. Drawing the rest from reference TRBV5-4 and TRBJ2-3, the complete variable domain is ETGVTQSPTHLIKTRGQQVTLRCSSQSGHNTVSWYQQALGQGPQFIFQYYREEENGRGNFPPRFSGLQFPNYSSELNVNALELDDSALYLCASSSTDRHTDTQYFGPGTRLTVL.

This sequence joins TRBV6-1 and TRBJ2-3; maybe TRBD1 (5 bases). V dropped 2 bases and J dropped 2 bases, with 11 bases sitting between them. The germline V gene has CDR1 MNHNS and CDR2 SASEGT. CDR3 length: 15 amino acids. The CDR3 region has the DNA TGTGCCAGCAGTGAAAGGGCAGGGAACACAGATACGCAGTATTTT. This sequence encodes CASSERAGNTDTQYF.

This clone was seen more than once but under ten times. This chain links TRBV10-3 with TRBJ2-6, with a weak D call TRBD2 (5 bases). V was cut by 4 bases and J by 0 bases, with 10 bases left in between. This CDR3 is 16 amino acids long. CDR1 is ENHRY and CDR2 is SYGVKD in the germline V gene. The CDR3 loop is CAISALTSSGANVLTF. The CDR3 nucleotides are TGTGCCATCAGTGCTCTAACTAGCTCTGGGGCCAACGTCCTGACTTTC.

The table lists this clone with a count of one. The CDR3 loop reads CASSQTSGGPETQYF. The CDR3 bases are TGTGCCAGCAGCCAGACTAGCGGGGGGCCAGAGACCCAGTACTTC. The rearrangement links TRBV7-2 to TRBJ2-5, with TRBD2 matching over 13 bases. This CDR3 comprises 15 residues. Trimming took 5 bases from V and 4 from J; bases not matched to a gene: 4. Germline CDR1 SGHTA, CDR2 FQGNSA.

The rearrangement links TRBV29-1 to TRBJ2-5, with a weak D call TRBD1 (6 bases). The CDR3 extends over 14 amino acids. In germline, CDR1 is SQVTM, CDR2 ANQGSEA. The germline V and J ends were trimmed by 1 base and 5 bases, with 14 bases remaining between them. The CDR3, as DNA: TGCAGCGTTGAAGGTCTCAGGGGATGGGAGACCCAGTACTTC. Its protein is CSVEGLRGWETQYF.

There are a few counts of this clone. For the CDR3, the DNA is TGTGCCAGTAGACAGGGGGCGTTCTTGGGTTCACCCCTCCACTTT. Translation gives CASRQGAFLGSPLHF. The genes are TRBV27 and TRBJ1-6, with 10 bases fitting TRBD1. CDR1 and CDR2 (germline): MNHEY, SMNVEV (reference sequence). The CDR3 has 15 residues. The V and J ends lost 9 bases and 9 bases, in that order; junction bases with no gene match: 11.

The V and J genes are TRBV27 and TRBJ2-6; D unresolved. The CDR3 contains 15 residues. Trimming removed 2 bases at V and 0 bases at J, with 5 bases between. Germline V CDR1 and CDR2: MNHEY, SMNVEV (reference sequence). The CDR3 protein is CASSLGLSGANVLTF. The CDR3 DNA follows: TGTGCCAGCAGTTTAGGCCTCTCTGGGGCCAACGTCCTGACTTTC.

The V call is TRBV16, the J call TRBJ2-7; D is undetermined. Germline lookup yields CDR1 KGHSY and CDR2 FQNENV. V gave up 1 base and J gave up 2 bases, with 3 bases separating them. The length of the CDR3 is 12 residues. CDR3 in amino acids: CASSQLAYEQYF. Written as DNA, the CDR3 is TGTGCCAGCAGCCAATTAGCCTACGAGCAGTACTTC.